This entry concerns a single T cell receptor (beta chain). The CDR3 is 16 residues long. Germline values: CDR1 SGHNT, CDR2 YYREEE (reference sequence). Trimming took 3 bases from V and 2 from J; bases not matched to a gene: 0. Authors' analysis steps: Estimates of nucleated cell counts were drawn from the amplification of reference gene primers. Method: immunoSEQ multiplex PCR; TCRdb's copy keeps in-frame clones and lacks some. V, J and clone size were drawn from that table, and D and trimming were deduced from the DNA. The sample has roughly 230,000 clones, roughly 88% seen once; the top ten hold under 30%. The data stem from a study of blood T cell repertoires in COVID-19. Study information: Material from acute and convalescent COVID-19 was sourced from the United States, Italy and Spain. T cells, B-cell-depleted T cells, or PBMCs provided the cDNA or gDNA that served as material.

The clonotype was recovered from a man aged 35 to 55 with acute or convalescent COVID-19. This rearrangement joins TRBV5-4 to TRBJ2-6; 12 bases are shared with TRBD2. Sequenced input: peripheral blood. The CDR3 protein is CASSWTSGTGANVLTF. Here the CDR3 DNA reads TGTGCCAGCAGCTGGACTAGCGGGACTGGGGCCAACGTCCTGACTTTC.